This entry concerns a single T cell receptor beta chain. The entry originates in a study of T cell repertoires in cytomegalovirus infection. Study details: CMV infection and matching HLA type were both indicated by public TCR beta signatures.

TCRdb analysed the reads with MiXCR anew, one entry per CDR3 protein. The sample holds about 530,000 distinct CDR3 sequences, roughly 29% seen once. This clonotype originated in a human donor in good health (CMV status not recorded). Some clones in this sample may be carry-over from other donors' samples. Sequencing used PBMCs.

The CDR3 sequence: CASSSSGGLNEQFF. CDR3 DNA sequence: TGTGCCAGCAGCTCGTCGGGAGGTTTAAATGAGCAGTTCTTC. This chain uses TRBV6-2 or TRBV6-3 with TRBJ2-1; 7 nucleotides match TRBD2. CDR1 MNHEY and CDR2 SVGEGT come from the germline V gene. The CDR3 contains 14 residues. The V gene end was trimmed by 6 bases and the J gene end by 7 bases; junction bases not matched to a gene: 9.